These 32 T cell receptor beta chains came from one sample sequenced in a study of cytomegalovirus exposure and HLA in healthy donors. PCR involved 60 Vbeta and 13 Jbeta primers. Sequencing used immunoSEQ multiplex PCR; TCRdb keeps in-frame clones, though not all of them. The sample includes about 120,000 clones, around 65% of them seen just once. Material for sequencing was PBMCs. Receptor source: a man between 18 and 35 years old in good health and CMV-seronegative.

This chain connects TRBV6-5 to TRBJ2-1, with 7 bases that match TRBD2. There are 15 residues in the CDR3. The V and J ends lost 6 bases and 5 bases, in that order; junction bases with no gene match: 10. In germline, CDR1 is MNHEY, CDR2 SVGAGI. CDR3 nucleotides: TGTGCCAGCAGGCAGCGGCCCCGGGAGGACAATGAGCAGTTCTTC. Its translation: CASRQRPREDNEQFF.

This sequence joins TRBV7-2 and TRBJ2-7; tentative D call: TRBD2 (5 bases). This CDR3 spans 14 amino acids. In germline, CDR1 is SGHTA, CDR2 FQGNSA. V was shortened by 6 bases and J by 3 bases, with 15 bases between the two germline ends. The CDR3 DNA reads TGTGCCAGCAGGTCTCGCGGGTCCGACTACGAGCAGTACTTC. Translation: CASRSRGSDYEQYF.

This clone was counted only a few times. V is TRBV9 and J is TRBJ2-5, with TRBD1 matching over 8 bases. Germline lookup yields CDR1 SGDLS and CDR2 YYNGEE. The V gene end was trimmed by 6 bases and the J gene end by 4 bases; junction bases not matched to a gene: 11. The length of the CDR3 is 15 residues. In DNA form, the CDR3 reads TGTGCCAGCACCGCAGGGGGCTCTACCGTAGAGACCCAGTACTTC. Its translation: CASTAGGSTVETQYF.

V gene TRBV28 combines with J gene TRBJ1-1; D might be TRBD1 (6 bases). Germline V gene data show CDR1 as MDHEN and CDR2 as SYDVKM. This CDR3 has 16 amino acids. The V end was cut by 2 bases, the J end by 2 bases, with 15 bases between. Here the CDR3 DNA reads TGTGCCAGCAGTTTACGACAGGCGGGTAGAAACACTGAAGCTTTCTTT. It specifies CASSLRQAGRNTEAFF.

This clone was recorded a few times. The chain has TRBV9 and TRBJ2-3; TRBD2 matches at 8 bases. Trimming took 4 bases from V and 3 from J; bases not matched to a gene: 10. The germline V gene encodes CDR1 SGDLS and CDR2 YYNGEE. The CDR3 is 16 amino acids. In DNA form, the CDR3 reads TGTGCCAGCAGCTTGATAGCGGGGAGGGTAACAGATACGCAGTATTTT. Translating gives CASSLIAGRVTDTQYF.

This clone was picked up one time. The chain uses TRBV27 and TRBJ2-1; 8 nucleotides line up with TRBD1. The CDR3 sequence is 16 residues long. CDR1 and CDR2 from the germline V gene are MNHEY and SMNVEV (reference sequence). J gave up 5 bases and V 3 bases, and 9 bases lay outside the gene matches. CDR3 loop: CASSLRVTGVDNEQFF. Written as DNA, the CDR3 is TGTGCCAGCAGTTTGCGCGTGACAGGGGTCGACAATGAGCAGTTCTTC.

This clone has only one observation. CDR3 bases: TGTGCCAGCAGCTTGGGCCGGCTAGCGGGCATCACAGATACGCAGTATTTT. As protein: CASSLGRLAGITDTQYF. The rearrangement uses TRBV5-4 and TRBJ2-3, with 8 bases that match TRBD2. Unmatched junction bases numbered 8, after V lost 0 bases and J lost 2 bases. The CDR3 has 17 residues. Germline loops: CDR1 SGHNT, CDR2 YYREEE (reference sequence).

The CDR3 coding sequence is TGTGCCAGCAGCTTAGATGCAGACGAGCAGTACTTC. Protein product: CASSLDADEQYF. V and J are TRBV11-3 and TRBJ2-7; unclear D gene. Per the germline V gene, CDR1 is SGHNT and CDR2 is YENEEA. The CDR3 spans 12 residues. The V end was cut by 0 bases, the J end by 5 bases, with 5 bases between.

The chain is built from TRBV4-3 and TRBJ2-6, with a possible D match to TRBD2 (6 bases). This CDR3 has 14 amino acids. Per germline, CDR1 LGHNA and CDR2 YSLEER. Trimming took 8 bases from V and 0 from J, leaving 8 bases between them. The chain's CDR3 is CASAGYSGANVLTF. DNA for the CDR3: TGCGCCAGCGCGGGATACTCTGGGGCCAACGTCCTGACTTTC.

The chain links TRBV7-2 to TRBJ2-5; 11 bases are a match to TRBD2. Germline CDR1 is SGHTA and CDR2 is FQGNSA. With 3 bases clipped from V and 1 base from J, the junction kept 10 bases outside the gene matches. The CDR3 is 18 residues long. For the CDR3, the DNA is TGTGCCAGCAGCTTGGGCCTTTTTAGCGGGAGGGGCCAAGAGACCCAGTACTTC. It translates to CASSLGLFSGRGQETQYF.

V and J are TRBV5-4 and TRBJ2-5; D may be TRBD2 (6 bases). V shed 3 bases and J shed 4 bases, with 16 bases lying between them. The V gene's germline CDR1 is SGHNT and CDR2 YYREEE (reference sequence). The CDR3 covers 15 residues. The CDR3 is CASSSRSGRGETQYF. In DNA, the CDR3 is TGTGCCAGCAGCTCACGTAGCGGTCGGGGAGAGACCCAGTACTTC.

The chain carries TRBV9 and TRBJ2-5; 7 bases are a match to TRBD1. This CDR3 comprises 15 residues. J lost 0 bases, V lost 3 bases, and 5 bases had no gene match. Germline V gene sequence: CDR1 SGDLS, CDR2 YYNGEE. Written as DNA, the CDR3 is TGTGCCAGCAGCGCCCGACAGGGATACCAAGAGACCCAGTACTTC. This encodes CASSARQGYQETQYF.

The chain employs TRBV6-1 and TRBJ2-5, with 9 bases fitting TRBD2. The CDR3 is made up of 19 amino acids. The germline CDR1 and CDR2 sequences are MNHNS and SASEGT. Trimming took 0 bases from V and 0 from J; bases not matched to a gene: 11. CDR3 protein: CASSEARGLLAGYQETQYF. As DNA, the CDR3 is TGTGCCAGCAGTGAAGCACGGGGATTACTAGCGGGTTACCAAGAGACCCAGTACTTC.

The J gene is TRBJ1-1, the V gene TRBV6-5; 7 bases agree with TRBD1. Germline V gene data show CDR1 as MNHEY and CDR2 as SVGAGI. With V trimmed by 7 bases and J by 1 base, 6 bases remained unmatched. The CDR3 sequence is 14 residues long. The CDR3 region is CASNRGGPNTEAFF. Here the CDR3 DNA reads TGTGCCAGCAACCGAGGGGGCCCGAACACTGAAGCTTTCTTT.

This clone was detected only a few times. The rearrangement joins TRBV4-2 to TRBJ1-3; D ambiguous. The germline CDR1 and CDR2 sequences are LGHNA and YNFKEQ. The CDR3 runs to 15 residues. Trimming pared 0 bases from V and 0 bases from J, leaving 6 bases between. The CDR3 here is CASSQDPGSGNTIYF. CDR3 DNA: TGTGCCAGCAGCCAAGATCCGGGCTCTGGAAACACCATATATTTT.

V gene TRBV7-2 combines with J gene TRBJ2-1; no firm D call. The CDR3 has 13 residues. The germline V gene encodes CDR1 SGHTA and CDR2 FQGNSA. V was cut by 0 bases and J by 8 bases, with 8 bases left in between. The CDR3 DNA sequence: TGTGCCAGCAGCTTAGCCTTGTCCTATGAGCAGTTCTTC. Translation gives CASSLALSYEQFF.

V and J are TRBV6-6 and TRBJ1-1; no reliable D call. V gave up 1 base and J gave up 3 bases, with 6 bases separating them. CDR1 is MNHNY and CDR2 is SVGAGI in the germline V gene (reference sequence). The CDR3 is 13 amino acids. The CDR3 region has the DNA TGTGCCAGCAGTTACTTTACAGACACTGAAGCTTTCTTT. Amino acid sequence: CASSYFTDTEAFF.

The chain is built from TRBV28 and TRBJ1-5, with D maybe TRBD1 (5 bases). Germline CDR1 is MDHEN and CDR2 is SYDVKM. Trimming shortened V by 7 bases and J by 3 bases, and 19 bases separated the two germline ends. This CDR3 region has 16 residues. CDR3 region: CASKPNLDSFNQPQHF. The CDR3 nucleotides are TGTGCCAGCAAACCTAACCTCGACAGCTTCAATCAGCCCCAGCATTTT.

For the CDR3, the DNA is TGTGCCAGCAGCTGGAAAGGACAGTACTTCGTCCCAGATACGCAGTATTTT. Its translation is CASSWKGQYFVPDTQYF. The rearrangement links TRBV7-9 to TRBJ2-3, with D possibly being TRBD1 (6 bases). This CDR3 comprises 17 residues. Germline values: CDR1 SEHNR, CDR2 FQNEAQ (reference sequence). The V end lost 4 bases, the J end lost 4 bases, and 21 bases lay between the germline ends.

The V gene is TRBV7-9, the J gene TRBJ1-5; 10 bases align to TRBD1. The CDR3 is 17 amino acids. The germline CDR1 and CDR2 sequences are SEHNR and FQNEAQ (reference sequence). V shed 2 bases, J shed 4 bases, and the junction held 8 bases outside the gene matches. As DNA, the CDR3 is TGTGCCAGCAGCTTACAGGAGACAGGGGGCAGGAATCAGCCCCAGCATTTT. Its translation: CASSLQETGGRNQPQHF. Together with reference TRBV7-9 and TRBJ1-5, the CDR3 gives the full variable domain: DTGVSQNPRHKITKRGQNVTFRCDPISEHNRLYWYRQTLGQGPEFLTYFQNEAQLEKSRLLSDRFSAERPKGSFSTLEIQRTEQGDSAMYLCASSLQETGGRNQPQHFGDGTRLSIL.

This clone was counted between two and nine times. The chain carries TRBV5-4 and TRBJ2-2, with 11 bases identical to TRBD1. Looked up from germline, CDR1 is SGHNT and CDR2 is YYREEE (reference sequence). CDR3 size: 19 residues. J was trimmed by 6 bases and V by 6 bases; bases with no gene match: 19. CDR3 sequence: CASTLSHSGQGARAGELFF. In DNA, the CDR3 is TGTGCCAGCACCTTATCCCATAGCGGACAGGGGGCGCGAGCCGGGGAGCTGTTTTTT.

CDR3 in amino acids: CASITIAGGGGTQYF. In nucleotides, the CDR3 is TGTGCCAGCATAACAATAGCGGGAGGGGGGGGGACCCAGTACTTC. This chain joins TRBV7-8 and TRBJ2-5; 11 bases are shared with TRBD2. CDR1 is SGHVS, CDR2 FQNEAQ, per germline. The CDR3 contains 15 residues. J gave up 7 bases and V 7 bases, and 11 bases lay outside the gene matches.

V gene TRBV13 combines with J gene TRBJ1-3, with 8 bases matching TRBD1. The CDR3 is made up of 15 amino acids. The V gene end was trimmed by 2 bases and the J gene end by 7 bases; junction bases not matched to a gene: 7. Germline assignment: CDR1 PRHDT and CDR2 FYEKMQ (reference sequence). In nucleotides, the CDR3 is TGTGCCAGCAGCTTATTGTGGACAGGGACGAACACCATATATTTT. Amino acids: CASSLLWTGTNTIYF.

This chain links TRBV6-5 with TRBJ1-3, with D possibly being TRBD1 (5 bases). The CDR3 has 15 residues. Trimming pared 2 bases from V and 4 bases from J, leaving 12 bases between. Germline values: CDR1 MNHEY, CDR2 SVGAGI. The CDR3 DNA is TGTGCCAGCAGTTACGCGCGGGGGTCCGGAAACACCATATATTTT. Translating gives CASSYARGSGNTIYF.

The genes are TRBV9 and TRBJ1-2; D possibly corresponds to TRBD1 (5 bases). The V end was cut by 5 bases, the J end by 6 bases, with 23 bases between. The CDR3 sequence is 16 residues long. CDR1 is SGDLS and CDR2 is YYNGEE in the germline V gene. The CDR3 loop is CASSAGTKGRVDGYTF. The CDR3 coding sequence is TGTGCCAGCAGTGCCGGGACTAAGGGGCGAGTCGATGGCTACACCTTC.

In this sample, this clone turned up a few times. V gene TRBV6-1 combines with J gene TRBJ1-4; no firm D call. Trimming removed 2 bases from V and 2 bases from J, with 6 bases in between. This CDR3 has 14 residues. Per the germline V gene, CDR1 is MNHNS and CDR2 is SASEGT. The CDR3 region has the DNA TGTGCCAGCAGTGAATCGGTGACTAATGAAAAACTGTTTTTT. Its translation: CASSESVTNEKLFF.

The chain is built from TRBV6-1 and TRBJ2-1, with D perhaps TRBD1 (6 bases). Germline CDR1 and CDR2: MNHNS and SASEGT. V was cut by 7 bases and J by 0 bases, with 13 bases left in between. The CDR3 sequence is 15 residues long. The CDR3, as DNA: TGTGCCAGCACGGACAGATTAAGCTCCTACAATGAGCAGTTCTTC. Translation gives CASTDRLSSYNEQFF.

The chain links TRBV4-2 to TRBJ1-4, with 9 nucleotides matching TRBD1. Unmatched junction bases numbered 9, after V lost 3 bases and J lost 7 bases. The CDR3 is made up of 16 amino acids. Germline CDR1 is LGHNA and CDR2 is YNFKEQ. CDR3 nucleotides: TGTGCCAGCAGCCAGGGGACTACAGGGGGCAGTGAAAAACTGTTTTTT. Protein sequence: CASSQGTTGGSEKLFF.

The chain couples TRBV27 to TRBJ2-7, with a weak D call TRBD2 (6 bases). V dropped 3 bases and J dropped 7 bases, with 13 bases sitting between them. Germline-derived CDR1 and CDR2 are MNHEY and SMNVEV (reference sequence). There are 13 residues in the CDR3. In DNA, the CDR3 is TGTGCCAGCAGTTTCTCCCTAGGGAGGGAGCAGTACTTC. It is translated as CASSFSLGREQYF.

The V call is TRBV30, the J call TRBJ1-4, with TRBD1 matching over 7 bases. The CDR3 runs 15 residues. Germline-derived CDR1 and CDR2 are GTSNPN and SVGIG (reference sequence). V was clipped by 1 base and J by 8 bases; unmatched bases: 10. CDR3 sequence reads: CAWSALKGAGEKLFF. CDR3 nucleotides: TGTGCCTGGAGTGCCCTCAAGGGGGCAGGCGAAAAACTGTTTTTT.

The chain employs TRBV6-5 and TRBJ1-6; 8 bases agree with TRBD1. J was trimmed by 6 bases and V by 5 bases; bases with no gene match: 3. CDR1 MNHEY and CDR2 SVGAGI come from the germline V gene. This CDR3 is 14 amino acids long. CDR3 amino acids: CASSRRGLNSPLHF. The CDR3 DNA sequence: TGTGCCAGCAGTCGCAGGGGGCTTAATTCACCCCTCCACTTT.

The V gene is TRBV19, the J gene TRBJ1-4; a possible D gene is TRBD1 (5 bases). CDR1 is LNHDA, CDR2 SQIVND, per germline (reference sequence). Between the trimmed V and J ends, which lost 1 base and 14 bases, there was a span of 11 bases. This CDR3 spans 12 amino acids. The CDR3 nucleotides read TGTGCCAGTAGTATAGGTCGGACATCTCTGTTTTTT. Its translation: CASSIGRTSLFF.